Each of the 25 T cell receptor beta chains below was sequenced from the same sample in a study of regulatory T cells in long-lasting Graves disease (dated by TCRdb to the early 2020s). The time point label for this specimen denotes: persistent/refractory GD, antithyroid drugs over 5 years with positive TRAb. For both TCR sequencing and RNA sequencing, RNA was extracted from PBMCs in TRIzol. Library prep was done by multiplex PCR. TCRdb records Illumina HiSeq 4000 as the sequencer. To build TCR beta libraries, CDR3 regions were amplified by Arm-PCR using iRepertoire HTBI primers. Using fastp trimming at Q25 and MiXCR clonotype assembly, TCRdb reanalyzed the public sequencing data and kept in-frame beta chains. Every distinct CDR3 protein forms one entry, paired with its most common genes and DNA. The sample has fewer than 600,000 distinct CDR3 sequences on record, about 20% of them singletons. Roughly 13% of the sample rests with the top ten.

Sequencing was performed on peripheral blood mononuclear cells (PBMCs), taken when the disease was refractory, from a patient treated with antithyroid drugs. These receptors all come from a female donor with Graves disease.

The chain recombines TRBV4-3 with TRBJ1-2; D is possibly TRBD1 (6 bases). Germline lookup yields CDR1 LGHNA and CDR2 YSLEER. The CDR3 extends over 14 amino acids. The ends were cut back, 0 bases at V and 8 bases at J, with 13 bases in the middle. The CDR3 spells CASSQEGGVGGYTF. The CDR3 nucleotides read TGCGCCAGCAGCCAAGAGGGGGGCGTTGGGGGCTACACCTTC.

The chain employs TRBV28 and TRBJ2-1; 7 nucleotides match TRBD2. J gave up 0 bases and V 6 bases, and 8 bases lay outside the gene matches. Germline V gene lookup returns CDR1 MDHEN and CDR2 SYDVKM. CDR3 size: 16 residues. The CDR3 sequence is CASRRTGGSSYNEQFF. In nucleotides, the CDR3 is TGTGCCAGCAGACGTACGGGGGGTAGCTCCTACAATGAGCAGTTCTTC. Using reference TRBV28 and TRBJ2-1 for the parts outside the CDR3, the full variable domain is DVKVTQSSRYLVKRTGEKVFLECVQDMDHENMFWYRQDPGLGLRLIYFSYDVKMKEKGDIPEGYSVSREKKERFSLILESASTNQTSMYLCASRRTGGSSYNEQFFGPGTRLTVL.

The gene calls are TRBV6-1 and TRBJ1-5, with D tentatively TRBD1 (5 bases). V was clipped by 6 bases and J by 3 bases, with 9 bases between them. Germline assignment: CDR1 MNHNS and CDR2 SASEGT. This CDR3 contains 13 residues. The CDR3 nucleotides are TGTGCCAGCAGGCCAGGGCCCAATCAGCCCCAGCATTTT. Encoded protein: CASRPGPNQPQHF.

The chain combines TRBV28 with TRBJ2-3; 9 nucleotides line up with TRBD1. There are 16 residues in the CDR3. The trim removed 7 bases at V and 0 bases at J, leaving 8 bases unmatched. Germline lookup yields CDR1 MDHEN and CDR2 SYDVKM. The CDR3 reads CASKDLQGASTDTQYF. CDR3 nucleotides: TGTGCCAGCAAAGATTTACAGGGGGCGAGCACAGATACGCAGTATTTT.

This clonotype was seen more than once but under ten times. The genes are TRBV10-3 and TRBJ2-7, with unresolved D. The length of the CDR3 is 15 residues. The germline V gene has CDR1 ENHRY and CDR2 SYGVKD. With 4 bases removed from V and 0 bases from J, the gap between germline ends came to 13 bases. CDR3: CAISGQAGNSYEQYF. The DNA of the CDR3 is TGTGCCATCAGTGGTCAGGCAGGCAACTCCTACGAGCAGTACTTC.

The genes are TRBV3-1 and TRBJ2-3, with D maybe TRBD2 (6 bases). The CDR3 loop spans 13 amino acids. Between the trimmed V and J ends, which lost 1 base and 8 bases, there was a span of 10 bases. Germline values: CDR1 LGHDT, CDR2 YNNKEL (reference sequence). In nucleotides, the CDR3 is TGTGCCAGCAGCCAAGGGAGGGGAGTTACGCAGTATTTT. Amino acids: CASSQGRGVTQYF.

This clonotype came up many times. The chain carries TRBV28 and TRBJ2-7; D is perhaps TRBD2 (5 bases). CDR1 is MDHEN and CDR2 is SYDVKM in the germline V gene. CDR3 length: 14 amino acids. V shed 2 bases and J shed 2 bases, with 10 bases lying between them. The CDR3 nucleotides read TGTGCCAGCAGTTTAACAGCGGTCCCCTACGAGCAGTACTTC. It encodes CASSLTAVPYEQYF.

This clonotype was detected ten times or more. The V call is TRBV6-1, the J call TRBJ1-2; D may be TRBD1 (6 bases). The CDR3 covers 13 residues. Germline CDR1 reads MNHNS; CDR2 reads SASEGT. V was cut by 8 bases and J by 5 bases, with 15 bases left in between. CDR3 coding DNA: TGTGCCAGCGGTCAACAGGGTCCTTATGGCTACACCTTC. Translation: CASGQQGPYGYTF.

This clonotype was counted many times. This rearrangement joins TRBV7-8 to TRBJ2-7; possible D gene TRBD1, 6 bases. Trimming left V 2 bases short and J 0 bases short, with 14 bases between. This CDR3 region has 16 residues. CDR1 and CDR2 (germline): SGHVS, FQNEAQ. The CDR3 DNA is TGTGCCAGCAGCTTACGGGACATTCCGAGCTCCTACGAGCAGTACTTC. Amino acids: CASSLRDIPSSYEQYF.

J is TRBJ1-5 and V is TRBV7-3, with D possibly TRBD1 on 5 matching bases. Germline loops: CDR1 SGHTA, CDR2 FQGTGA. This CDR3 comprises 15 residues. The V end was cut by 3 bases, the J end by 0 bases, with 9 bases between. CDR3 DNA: TGTGCCAGCAGCTTCGGGGGAAATAGCAATCAGCCCCAGCATTTT. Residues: CASSFGGNSNQPQHF.

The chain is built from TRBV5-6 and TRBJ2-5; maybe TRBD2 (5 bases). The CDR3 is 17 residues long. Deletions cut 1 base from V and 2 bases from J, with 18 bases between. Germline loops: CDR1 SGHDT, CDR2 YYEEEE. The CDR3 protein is CASSLTLGQRTQETQYF. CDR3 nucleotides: TGTGCCAGCAGCTTGACCCTCGGGCAGCGGACTCAAGAGACCCAGTACTTC.

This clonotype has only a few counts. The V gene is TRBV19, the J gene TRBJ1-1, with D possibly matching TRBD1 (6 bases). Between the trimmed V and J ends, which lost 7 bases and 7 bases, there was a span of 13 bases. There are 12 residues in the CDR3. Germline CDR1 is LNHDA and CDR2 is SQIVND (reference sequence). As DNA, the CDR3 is TGTGCCAGTATTAGGGGGAAGCATGAAGCTTTCTTT. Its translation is CASIRGKHEAFF.

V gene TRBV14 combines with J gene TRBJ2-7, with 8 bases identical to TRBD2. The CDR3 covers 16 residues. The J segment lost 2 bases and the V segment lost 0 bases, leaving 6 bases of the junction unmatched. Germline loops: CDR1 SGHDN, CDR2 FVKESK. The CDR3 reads CASSQELLGRAYEQYF. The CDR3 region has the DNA TGTGCCAGCAGCCAAGAGTTACTCGGGAGGGCCTACGAGCAGTACTTC.

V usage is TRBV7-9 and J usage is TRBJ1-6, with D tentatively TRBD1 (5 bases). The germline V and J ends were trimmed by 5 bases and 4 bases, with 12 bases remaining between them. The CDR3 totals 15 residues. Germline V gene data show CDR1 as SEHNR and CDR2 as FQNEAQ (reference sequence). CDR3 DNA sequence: TGTGCCAGCAGCCCCGCGGGGGGGTATAATTCACCCCTCCACTTT. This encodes CASSPAGGYNSPLHF.

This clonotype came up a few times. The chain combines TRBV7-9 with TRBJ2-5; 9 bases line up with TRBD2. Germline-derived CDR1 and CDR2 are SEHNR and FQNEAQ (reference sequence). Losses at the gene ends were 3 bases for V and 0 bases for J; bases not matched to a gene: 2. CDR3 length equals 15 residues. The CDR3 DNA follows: TGTGCCAGCAGCTTCTTAGCGGGGGACCAAGAGACCCAGTACTTC. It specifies CASSFLAGDQETQYF.

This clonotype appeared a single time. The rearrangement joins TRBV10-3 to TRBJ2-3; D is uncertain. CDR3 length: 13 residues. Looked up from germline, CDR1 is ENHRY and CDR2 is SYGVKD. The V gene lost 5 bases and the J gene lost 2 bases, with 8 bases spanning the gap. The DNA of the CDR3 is TGTGCCATCAGTAGAGAGCCCACAGATACGCAGTATTTT. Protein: CAISREPTDTQYF.

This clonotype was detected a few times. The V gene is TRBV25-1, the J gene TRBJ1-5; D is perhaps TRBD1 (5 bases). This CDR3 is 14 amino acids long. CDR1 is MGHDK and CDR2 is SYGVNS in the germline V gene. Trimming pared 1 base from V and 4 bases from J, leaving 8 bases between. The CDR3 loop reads CASSELGQNQPQHF. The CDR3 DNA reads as TGTGCCAGCAGTGAATTGGGGCAAAATCAGCCCCAGCATTTT.

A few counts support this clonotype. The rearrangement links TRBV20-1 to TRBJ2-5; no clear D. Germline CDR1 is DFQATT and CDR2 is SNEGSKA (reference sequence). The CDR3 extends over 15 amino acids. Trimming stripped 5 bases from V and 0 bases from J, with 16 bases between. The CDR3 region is CSARFSSQYQETQYF. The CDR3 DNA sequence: TGCAGTGCTCGGTTTAGCAGCCAGTACCAAGAGACCCAGTACTTC.

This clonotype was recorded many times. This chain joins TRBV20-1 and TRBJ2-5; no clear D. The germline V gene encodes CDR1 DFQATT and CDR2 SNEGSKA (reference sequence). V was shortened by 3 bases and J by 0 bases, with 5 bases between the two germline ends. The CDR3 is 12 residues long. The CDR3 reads CSASRYQETQYF. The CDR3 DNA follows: TGCAGTGCTAGCCGGTACCAAGAGACCCAGTACTTC.

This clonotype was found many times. CDR3 sequence: CASRSAGTNEKLFF. The CDR3 region has the DNA TGTGCCAGCAGATCAGCGGGGACTAATGAAAAACTGTTTTTT. The chain employs TRBV27 and TRBJ1-4, with D unresolved. V was shortened by 6 bases and J by 2 bases, with 10 bases between the two germline ends. The CDR3 is 14 amino acids. Germline assignment: CDR1 MNHEY and CDR2 SMNVEV (reference sequence).

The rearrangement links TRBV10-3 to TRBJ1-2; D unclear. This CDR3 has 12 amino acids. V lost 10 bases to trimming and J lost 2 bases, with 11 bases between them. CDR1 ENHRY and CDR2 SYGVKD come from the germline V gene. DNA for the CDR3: TGTGCCACCGTGGCGGAAAACTATGGCTACACCTTC. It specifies CATVAENYGYTF.

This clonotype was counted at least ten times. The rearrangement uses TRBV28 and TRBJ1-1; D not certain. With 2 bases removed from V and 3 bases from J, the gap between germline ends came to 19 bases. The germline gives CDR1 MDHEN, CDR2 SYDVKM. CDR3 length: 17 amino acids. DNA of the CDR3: TGTGCCAGCAGTTTACCCCTGACGTCGGCTCGGGACACTGAAGCTTTCTTT. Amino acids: CASSLPLTSARDTEAFF.

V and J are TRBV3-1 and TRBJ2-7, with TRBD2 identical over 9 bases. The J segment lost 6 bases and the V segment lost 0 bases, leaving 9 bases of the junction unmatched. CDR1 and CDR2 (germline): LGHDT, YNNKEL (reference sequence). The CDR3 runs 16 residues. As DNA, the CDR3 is TGTGCCAGCAGCCAAGAATACCAAGCGGGGGGAGGCGAGCAGTACTTC. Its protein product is CASSQEYQAGGGEQYF.

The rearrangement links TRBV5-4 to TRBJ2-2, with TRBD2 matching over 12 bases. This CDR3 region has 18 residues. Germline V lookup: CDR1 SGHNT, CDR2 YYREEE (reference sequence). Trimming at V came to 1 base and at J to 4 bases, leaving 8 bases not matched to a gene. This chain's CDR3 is CASSLSLAGGPGTGELFF. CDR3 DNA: TGTGCCAGCAGCTTGAGTCTAGCGGGAGGGCCTGGCACCGGGGAGCTGTTTTTT.

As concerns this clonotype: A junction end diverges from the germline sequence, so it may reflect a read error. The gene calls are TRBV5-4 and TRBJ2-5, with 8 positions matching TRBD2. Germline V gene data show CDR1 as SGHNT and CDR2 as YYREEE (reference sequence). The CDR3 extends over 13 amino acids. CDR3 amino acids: CTSSGSYQETQYF. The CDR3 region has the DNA TGTACCAGCAGCGGGAGCTACCAAGAGACCCAGTACTTC.